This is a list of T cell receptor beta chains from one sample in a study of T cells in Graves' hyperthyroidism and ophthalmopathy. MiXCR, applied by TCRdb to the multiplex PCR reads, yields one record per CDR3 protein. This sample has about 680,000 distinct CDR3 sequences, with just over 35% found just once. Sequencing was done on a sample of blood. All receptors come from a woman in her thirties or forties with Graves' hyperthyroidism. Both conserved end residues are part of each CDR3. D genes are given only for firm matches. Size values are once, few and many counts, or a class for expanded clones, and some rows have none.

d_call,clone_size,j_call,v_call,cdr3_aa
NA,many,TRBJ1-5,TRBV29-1,CSVVPDSNQPQHF
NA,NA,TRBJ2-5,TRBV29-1,CRLGGEETQYF
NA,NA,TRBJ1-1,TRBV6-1,CASSEEVTTEAFF
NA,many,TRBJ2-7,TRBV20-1,CSAYVPPEQYF
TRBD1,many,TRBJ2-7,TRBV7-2,CASSLDRVGEQYF
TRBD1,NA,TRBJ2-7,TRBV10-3,CAISEAGTGGAREQYF
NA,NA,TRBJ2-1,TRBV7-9,CATRQSHNEQFF
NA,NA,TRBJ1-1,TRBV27,CASSKGWGNTEAFF
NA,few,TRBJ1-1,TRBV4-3,CASSQDQAANTEAFF
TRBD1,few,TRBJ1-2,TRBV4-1,CASSQSGQGNYGYTF
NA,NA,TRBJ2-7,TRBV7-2,CASSYRGHSYEQYF
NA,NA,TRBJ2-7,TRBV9,CASSRALPGEPYEQYF
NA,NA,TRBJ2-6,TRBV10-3,CAPGMETGANVLTF
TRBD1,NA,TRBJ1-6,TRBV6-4,CASSLTGSWDNSPLHF
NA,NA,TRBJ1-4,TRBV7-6,CASSSGQRSNEKLFF
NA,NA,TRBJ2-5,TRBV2,CASSETGIETQYF